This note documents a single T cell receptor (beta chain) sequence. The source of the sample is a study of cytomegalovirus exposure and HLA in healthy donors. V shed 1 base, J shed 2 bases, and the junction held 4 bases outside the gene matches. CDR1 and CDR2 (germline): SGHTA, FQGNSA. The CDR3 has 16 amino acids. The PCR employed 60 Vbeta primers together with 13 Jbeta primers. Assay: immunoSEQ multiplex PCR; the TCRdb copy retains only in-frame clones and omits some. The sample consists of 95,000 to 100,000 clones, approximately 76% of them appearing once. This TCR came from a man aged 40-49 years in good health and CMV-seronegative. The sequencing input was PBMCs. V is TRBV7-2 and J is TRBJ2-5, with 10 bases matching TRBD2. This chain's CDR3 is CASSLGATSGQETQYF. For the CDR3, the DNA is TGTGCCAGCAGCTTAGGGGCGACTAGCGGGCAAGAGACCCAGTACTTC.